The 14 T cell receptor beta chains below were found in one sample sequenced in a study of blood T cell repertoires in COVID-19. The protocol was immunoSEQ multiplex PCR, while the TCRdb copy is restricted to in-frame clones and leaves out a portion. This table has 120,000 to 150,000 clones, approximately 80% appearing once. Input material: peripheral blood. The receptors here all came from a human donor in a cohort sampled during active COVID-19.

The V gene is TRBV3-1 (or the pseudogene TRBV3-2), the J gene TRBJ1-1; 7 positions match TRBD1. The trim removed 2 bases at V and 6 bases at J, leaving 9 bases unmatched. The CDR3 contains 15 residues. CDR1 and CDR2 (germline): LGHDT, YNNKEL (reference sequence). CDR3 sequence: CASSQPRRGGPEAFF. CDR3 nucleotides: TGTGCCAGCAGCCAACCCCGGCGAGGGGGCCCTGAAGCTTTCTTT.

J is TRBJ1-4 and V is TRBV5-4; D possibly corresponds to TRBD1 (5 bases). From germline, CDR1 is SGHNT and CDR2 YYREEE (reference sequence). CDR3 length: 15 amino acids. V dropped 4 bases and J dropped 0 bases, with 10 bases sitting between them. The CDR3 reads CASSTGGATNEKLFF. The CDR3 region has the DNA TGTGCCAGCAGCACCGGGGGAGCAACTAATGAAAAACTGTTTTTT.

The V call is TRBV7-2, the J call TRBJ1-2, with D perhaps TRBD1 (6 bases). The V gene's germline CDR1 is SGHTA and CDR2 FQGNSA. Trimming removed 4 bases from V and 14 bases from J, with 20 bases in between. The CDR3 is 13 residues long. The CDR3 sequence is CASSSAWGLQGTF. CDR3 nucleotide sequence: TGTGCCAGCAGCTCGGCCTGGGGGCTACAGGGTACCTTC.

This clone was counted only a few times. Distinct nucleotide sequences in the sample also encode this CDR3. This chain links TRBV18 with TRBJ2-7; D gene uncertain. Trimming took off 3 bases at V and 0 bases at J, with 3 bases between the two ends. The CDR3 contains 12 residues. Germline CDR1 and CDR2: KGHSH and LQKENI. The CDR3 DNA reads TGTGCCAGCTCACCCAGCTCCTACGAGCAGTACTTC. Its translation is CASSPSSYEQYF.

The J gene is TRBJ2-2, the V gene TRBV7-3, with a tentative D call TRBD1 (6 bases). The CDR3 runs to 16 residues. Germline-derived CDR1 and CDR2 are SGHTA and FQGTGA. Trimming removed 0 bases at V and 4 bases at J, with 12 bases between. The CDR3 is CASSLTWGRGTGELFF. The CDR3 DNA is TGTGCCAGCAGCTTAACTTGGGGGCGCGGCACCGGGGAGCTGTTTTTT.

This sequence joins TRBV27 and TRBJ2-7, with TRBD1 identical over 7 bases. V was clipped by 3 bases and J by 5 bases; unmatched bases: 4. This CDR3 is built from 13 residues. The germline V gene has CDR1 MNHEY and CDR2 SMNVEV (reference sequence). CDR3 DNA sequence: TGTGCCAGCAGTTTCGGGACAGAAGACGAGCAGTACTTC. Protein: CASSFGTEDEQYF.

Only a few counts were recorded for this clone. The J gene is TRBJ2-3, the V gene TRBV19; D may be TRBD2 (6 bases). The CDR3 extends over 15 amino acids. V lost 7 bases, J lost 5 bases, and 19 bases lay in between. CDR1 and CDR2 from the germline V gene are LNHDA and SQIVND (reference sequence). CDR3 region: CASTTGDRDVDTQYF. CDR3 DNA: TGTGCCAGTACTACGGGGGACCGGGACGTAGATACGCAGTATTTT.

This chain links TRBV7-9 with TRBJ2-2, with D perhaps TRBD2 (6 bases). V lost 7 bases to trimming and J lost 7 bases, with 16 bases between them. Germline-derived CDR1 and CDR2 are SEHNR and FQNEAQ (reference sequence). The CDR3 runs to 14 residues. This CDR3 reads CASTLRGGHGELFF. The CDR3 bases are TGTGCCAGCACCCTAAGGGGAGGTCACGGGGAGCTGTTTTTT.

The chain joins TRBV2 to TRBJ2-1, with D unclear. The germline CDR1 and CDR2 sequences are SNHLY and FYNNEI. Trimming shortened V by 5 bases and J by 7 bases, and 9 bases separated the two germline ends. The CDR3 spans 12 residues. The DNA of the CDR3 is TGTGCCAGCAGTCCGGTCAGGAATGAGCAGTTCTTC. It yields the protein CASSPVRNEQFF.

V gene TRBV4-1 combines with J gene TRBJ2-1; TRBD2 matches at 9 bases. The J segment lost 2 bases and the V segment lost 0 bases, leaving 2 bases of the junction unmatched. Germline assignment: CDR1 MGHRA and CDR2 YSYEKL. The CDR3 spans 16 residues. The CDR3 region has the DNA TGCGCCAGCAGCCAAGAAGCGGGGGGCGCCTACAATGAGCAGTTCTTC. This sequence encodes CASSQEAGGAYNEQFF.

This clone was recorded a few times. The V gene is TRBV6-2 or TRBV6-3, the J gene TRBJ2-3; TRBD2 aligns across 14 bases. CDR3 size: 16 residues. V lost 4 bases, J lost 5 bases, and 5 bases stayed unmatched. Germline V lookup: CDR1 MNHEY, CDR2 SVGEGT. CDR3 nucleotide sequence: TGTGCCAGCAGTTCGTGGACTAGCGGGGGGAGAGATACGCAGTATTTT. Amino acid sequence: CASSSWTSGGRDTQYF.

This chain uses TRBV30 with TRBJ1-4; unclear D gene. The germline gives CDR1 GTSNPN, CDR2 SVGIG (reference sequence). V was cut by 3 bases and J by 8 bases, with 16 bases left in between. The CDR3 is 14 amino acids. The CDR3 loop reads CAWRYTEGPEKLFF. The CDR3 DNA reads as TGTGCCTGGAGGTACACTGAGGGTCCAGAAAAACTGTTTTTT.

The chain uses TRBV28 and TRBJ2-5, with 8 bases identical to TRBD2. V trimming: 5 bases; J trimming: 2 bases; junction bases outside the gene matches: 13. The CDR3 runs 17 residues. CDR1 and CDR2 (germline): MDHEN, SYDVKM. CDR3 DNA: TGTGCCAGCAGTGACTCCCTGGGACTAGGCTCGCAAGAGACCCAGTACTTC. Protein: CASSDSLGLGSQETQYF.

V gene TRBV5-4 combines with J gene TRBJ1-6, with TRBD1 matching 7 bases. CDR1 SGHNT and CDR2 YYREEE come from the germline V gene (reference sequence). J lost 10 bases, V lost 4 bases, and 5 bases had no gene match. This CDR3 is 13 amino acids long. The CDR3 DNA reads as TGTGCCAGCAGCAGGGGGCAGGAGTCACCCCTCCACTTT. Its protein is CASSRGQESPLHF.